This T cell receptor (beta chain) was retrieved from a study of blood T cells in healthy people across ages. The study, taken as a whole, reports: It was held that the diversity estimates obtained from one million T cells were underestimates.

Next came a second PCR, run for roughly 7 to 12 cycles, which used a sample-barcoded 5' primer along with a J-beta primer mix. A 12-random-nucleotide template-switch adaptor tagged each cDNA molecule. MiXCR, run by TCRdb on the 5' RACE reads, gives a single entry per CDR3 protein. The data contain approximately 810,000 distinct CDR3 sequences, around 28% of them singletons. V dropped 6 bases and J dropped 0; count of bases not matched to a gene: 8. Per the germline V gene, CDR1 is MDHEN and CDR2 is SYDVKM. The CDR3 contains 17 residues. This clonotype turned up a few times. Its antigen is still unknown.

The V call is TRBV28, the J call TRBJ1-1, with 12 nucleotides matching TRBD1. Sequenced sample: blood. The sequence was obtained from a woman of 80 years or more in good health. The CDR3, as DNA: TGTGCCAGCAGCAGTGGGACAGGGGGCTTTATGAACACTGAAGCTTTCTTT. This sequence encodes CASSSGTGGFMNTEAFF. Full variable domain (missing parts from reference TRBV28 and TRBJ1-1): DVKVTQSSRYLVKRTGEKVFLECVQDMDHENMFWYRQDPGLGLRLIYFSYDVKMKEKGDIPEGYSVSREKKERFSLILESASTNQTSMYLCASSSGTGGFMNTEAFFGQGTRLTVV.